This record covers a single T cell receptor (beta chain). This same CDR3 is encoded by further DNA sequences in the sample. The data were taken from a study of CD8+ T cells in alopecia areata. Study-level information: Oral tofacitinib, 5 to 10 mg twice daily, was given in an open-label trial.

Described treatment: oral pan-JAK inhibitor, 5-10 mg twice daily. The CDR3 runs 10 residues. Per the germline V gene, CDR1 is SQVTM and CDR2 is ANQGSEA. With 7 bases removed from V and 2 bases from J, the gap between germline ends came to 5 bases. Sequencing templates came from extracted RNA that was reverse transcribed into cDNA. TCRdb's copy holds only in-frame clones and misses some; the assay was immunoSEQ multiplex PCR. In the table there are a few hundred thousand clones, 66% of which are singletons. The material sequenced was CD4+ T cells sorted from blood, taken around week 44, from a patient treated with tofacitinib. This sequence was found in a human donor with alopecia areata. V usage is TRBV29-1 and J usage is TRBJ1-1; no clear D gene. The CDR3 sequence: CSALNTEAFF. As DNA, the CDR3 is TGCAGCGCCCTTAACACTGAAGCTTTCTTT.